These 5 T cell receptor beta chains share one sample of origin, sequenced in a study of blood T cell repertoires in COVID-19 (dated by TCRdb to about 2020). Library preparation was by the immunoSEQ multiplex PCR assay. As stored in TCRdb, this immuneACCESS dataset retains in-frame rearrangements with V and J assigned. A fraction of the clones does not appear; measured against another copy, unresolved V genes explain less than half of the discrepancy, and the remainder lacks a known reason. This sample has about 65,000 clones in its table, and around four fifths of those were observed once. The top ten hold over 40% of the sample. The specimen sequenced was peripheral blood. All receptors come from a human donor in a cohort sampled during active COVID-19.

This sequence joins TRBV27 and TRBJ1-6, with a weak D call TRBD1 (5 bases). There are 16 residues in the CDR3. In germline, CDR1 is MNHEY, CDR2 SMNVEV (reference sequence). V lost 6 bases to trimming and J lost 0 bases, with 12 bases between them. This chain's CDR3 is CASSLLDSSYNSPLHF. In DNA, the CDR3 is TGTGCCAGCAGCCTTCTCGACAGCTCCTATAATTCACCCCTCCACTTT.

The J gene is TRBJ2-7, the V gene TRBV29-1; possibly TRBD1 for D (6 bases). The V gene's germline CDR1 is SQVTM and CDR2 ANQGSEA. The V end lost 6 bases, the J end lost 2 bases, and 8 bases lay between the germline ends. The CDR3 is 11 residues long. This chain's CDR3 is CSVGGPYEQYF. The CDR3 bases are TGCAGCGTAGGGGGTCCCTACGAGCAGTACTTC.

The chain is built from TRBV7-3 and TRBJ2-2; 13 bases line up with TRBD2. V lost 8 bases, J lost 0 bases, and 6 bases stayed unmatched. This CDR3 region has 17 residues. The germline V gene has CDR1 SGHTA and CDR2 FQGTGA. The CDR3 DNA sequence: TGTGCCAGCCGACTAGCGGGGGGTCCTACGAACACCGGGGAGCTGTTTTTT. Translation gives CASRLAGGPTNTGELFF.

The CDR3 bases are TGTGCCAGCAGCTTAGGGACTAGCGGGGGCTCAAAAAACAATGAGCAGTTCTTC. Its protein is CASSLGTSGGSKNNEQFF. The V and J genes are TRBV7-9 and TRBJ2-1, with TRBD2 matching over 13 bases. The germline gives CDR1 SEHNR, CDR2 FQNEAQ (reference sequence). With V trimmed by 1 base and J by 5 bases, 8 bases remained unmatched. CDR3 length: 18 residues.

This clone was seen a few times. The chain uses TRBV2 and TRBJ2-2; D is unclear. CDR3 length: 12 residues. Per the germline V gene, CDR1 is SNHLY and CDR2 is FYNNEI. V was trimmed by 8 bases and J by 1 base, leaving 5 bases between them. CDR3: CASRGNTGELFF. In DNA form, the CDR3 reads TGTGCCAGCCGCGGGAACACCGGGGAGCTGTTTTTT.